A single T cell receptor beta chain is shown here with its context. Its antigen is undetermined. Between the trimmed V and J ends, which lost 3 bases and 0 bases, there was a span of 9 bases. Germline V gene data show CDR1 as WNHNN and CDR2 as SYGVQD (reference sequence). There are 14 residues in the CDR3. This PCR relied on a set of 60 Vbeta primers and 13 Jbeta primers. Using immunoSEQ multiplex PCR, the repertoire was profiled, and TCRdb retains in-frame clones only, with some absent. Of 200,000 to 300,000 clones listed, 84% are singletons. The data were taken from a study of cytomegalovirus exposure and HLA in healthy donors. The wider study: Around 79 million unique TCRs, all from HLA-typed donors, were included in an early release of the data.

Study observations and caveats: A missense DCLRE1C variant was associated with V- and J-gene trimming of TCR beta chains in a later analysis, and an independent cohort replicated the association.

The sequenced sample consisted of PBMCs. The chain recombines TRBV10-1 with TRBJ2-7; D ambiguous. The receptor was isolated from a woman aged 40-49 years in good health and CMV-seropositive. The CDR3 nucleotides are TGCGCCAGCAGTGATACGGTCGGCTCCTACGAGCAGTACTTC. Translation gives CASSDTVGSYEQYF.